The rows below give T cell receptor beta chains drawn from one sample of a study of chemoradiotherapy in HPV16-positive cancers. Sequenced by immunoSEQ multiplex PCR; TCRdb stores in-frame clones only, minus some. Of some 70,000 clones in the sample, 88% were seen once. The sequencing here drew on blood, taken from a patient who underwent chemoradiotherapy. Every receptor here comes from a human donor with HPV-associated anogenital cancer. Each CDR3 is given with its conserved first and last residue. D genes are given only for firm matches. Some rows have no size entry. The others give once, few or many, or a class for an expanded clone.

v_call	j_call	d_call	clone_size	cdr3_aa	cdr3_nt
TRBV27	TRBJ1-5	.	.	CASTPSSGQPQHF	TGTGCCAGCACCCCCTCTTCCGGACAGCCCCAGCATTTT
TRBV5-1	TRBJ1-5	TRBD1	.	CASSPGTANQPQHF	TGCGCCAGCAGCCCAGGGACAGCAAATCAGCCCCAGCATTTT
TRBV27	TRBJ1-6	TRBD1	.	CASSYDREESPLHF	TGTGCCAGCAGTTATGACAGGGAGGAATCACCCCTCCACTTT
TRBV10-3	TRBJ2-5	.	.	CAISESRVQETQYF	TGTGCCATCAGTGAGTCTCGGGTCCAAGAGACCCAGTACTTC
TRBV4-2	TRBJ1-2	.	.	CASSRPGLDGYTF	TGTGCCAGCAGCCGACCGGGGCTAGATGGCTACACCTTC
TRBV7-8	TRBJ1-5	.	once	CASSPFSAGAFGQPQHF	TGTGCCAGCAGCCCGTTCTCGGCAGGGGCATTTGGACAGCCCCAGCATTTT
TRBV28	TRBJ2-7	.	.	CASTNQNLYEQYF	TGTGCCAGCACCAACCAAAACCTGTACGAGCAGTACTTC
TRBV5-6	TRBJ2-1	TRBD2	.	CASSLPGLAGGRLNEQFF	TGTGCCAGCAGCTTACCGGGACTAGCGGGAGGGAGGCTCAATGAGCAGTTCTTC
TRBV19	TRBJ2-7	.	.	CASSIGQGTFDEQYF	TGTGCCAGTAGTATAGGCCAGGGGACCTTCGACGAGCAGTACTTC
TRBV4-1	TRBJ1-5	TRBD1	.	CASSPMDRDGSNQPQHF	TGCGCCAGCAGCCCCATGGACAGGGATGGAAGCAATCAGCCCCAGCATTTT
TRBV2	TRBJ1-5	.	.	CASSAGLPSNQPQHF	TGTGCCAGCAGCGCGGGACTGCCTAGCAATCAGCCCCAGCATTTT
TRBV6-5	TRBJ1-6	.	few	CASSDGQISPLHF	TGTGCCAGCAGTGACGGACAGATTTCACCCCTCCACTTT
TRBV7-9	TRBJ1-3	TRBD1	.	CASSWWTGGGNTIYF	TGTGCCAGCAGCTGGTGGACAGGGGGCGGTAACACCATATATTTT
TRBV11-3	TRBJ1-1	TRBD1	.	CASSAGQGASAFF	TGTGCCAGCAGCGCCGGACAGGGGGCATCTGCTTTCTTT
TRBV28	TRBJ2-3	.	.	CASSSFGGSTDTQYF	TGTGCCAGCAGTTCTTTCGGCGGGAGCACAGATACGCAGTATTTT
TRBV11-3	TRBJ1-1	TRBD1	.	CASSPIRGGLGAFF	TGTGCCAGCAGCCCAATCAGGGGGGGTTTGGGAGCTTTCTTT
TRBV5-4	TRBJ2-5	TRBD2	once	CASSAVAGRWETQYF	TGTGCCAGCAGCGCTGTAGCGGGAAGGTGGGAGACCCAGTACTTC
TRBV7-3	TRBJ2-1	.	.	CASSPTANSYNEQFF	TGTGCCAGCAGCCCGACAGCTAACTCCTACAATGAGCAGTTCTTC
TRBV6-1	TRBJ1-4	.	.	CASSTERRTIEKLFF	TGTGCCAGCAGCACGGAGCGGAGAACGATTGAAAAACTGTTTTTT
TRBV6-5	TRBJ1-3	.	.	CASSYSGPISGNTIYF	TGTGCCAGCAGTTACTCGGGACCGATCTCTGGAAACACCATATATTTT
TRBV5-4	TRBJ2-2	TRBD2	.	CASSTSGRPTGELFF	TGTGCCAGCAGCACTAGCGGGAGACCCACCGGGGAGCTGTTTTTT
TRBV28	TRBJ2-1	TRBD1	.	CASSWTGSVDFSYNEQFF	TGTGCCAGCAGTTGGACAGGCTCCGTCGACTTCTCCTACAATGAGCAGTTCTTC
TRBV19	TRBJ2-1	.	.	CASSSRGEGYNEQFF	TGTGCCAGTAGTTCCAGGGGGGAAGGCTACAATGAGCAGTTCTTC
TRBV18	TRBJ2-5	TRBD1	.	CASSPRPGQGAGTQYF	TGTGCCAGCTCACCTAGACCGGGACAGGGGGCAGGGACCCAGTACTTC
TRBV4-1	TRBJ1-1	TRBD1	.	CASSQDRGNTEAFF	TGCGCCAGCAGCCAGGACAGGGGGAACACTGAAGCTTTCTTT
TRBV5-4	TRBJ2-7	.	.	CASSLKGGAYEQYF	TGTGCCAGCAGCTTGAAAGGGGGGGCCTACGAGCAGTACTTC
TRBV5-1	TRBJ2-3	TRBD1	.	CASRVQTGSDTQYF	TGCGCCAGCAGGGTTCAGACAGGGTCAGATACGCAGTATTTT
TRBV5-1	TRBJ2-6	.	once	CASSLAGGPITSGANVLTF	TGCGCCAGCAGCTTGGCCGGGGGACCTATTACCTCTGGGGCCAACGTCCTGACTTTC
TRBV29-1	TRBJ1-1	TRBD1	.	CSAGQGGMNTEAFF	TGCAGCGCCGGACAGGGGGGTATGAACACTGAAGCTTTCTTT
TRBV7-3	TRBJ2-3	TRBD2	medium-sized	CASSLTSGEADTQYF	TGTGCCAGCAGCTTAACTAGCGGGGAAGCAGATACGCAGTATTTT
TRBV15	TRBJ1-1	TRBD1	.	CATSEPGQGIFGGMNTEAFF	TGTGCCACCTCAGAACCGGGACAGGGAATTTTTGGGGGCATGAACACTGAAGCTTTCTTT
TRBV5-1	TRBJ1-4	.	.	CASSLQGGATNEKLFF	TGCGCCAGCAGCTTGCAGGGAGGTGCAACTAATGAAAAACTGTTTTTT
TRBV30	TRBJ1-1	TRBD1	.	CAWSSDRVKPEAFF	TGTGCCTGGAGTTCGGACAGGGTGAAGCCTGAAGCTTTCTTT
TRBV9	TRBJ2-2	TRBD2	.	CASSAPLAGGTGELFF	TGTGCCAGCAGCGCCCCCCTAGCGGGAGGCACCGGGGAGCTGTTTTTT
TRBV11-2	TRBJ1-1	TRBD1	.	CASSFQGAAAFF	TGTGCCAGCAGCTTCCAGGGGGCGGCAGCTTTCTTT
TRBV7-6	TRBJ2-1	TRBD1	.	CASSSKQGTHNEQFF	TGTGCCAGCAGCTCCAAACAGGGGACGCACAATGAGCAGTTCTTC
TRBV6-1	TRBJ1-1	.	.	CAGSVQRTLTEAFF	TGTGCCGGATCCGTACAGCGCACCCTCACTGAAGCTTTCTTT
TRBV10-3	TRBJ2-7	TRBD2	.	CAISDSTSGTLSSYEQYF	TGTGCCATCAGTGACTCGACTAGCGGGACCTTAAGCTCCTACGAGCAGTACTTC
TRBV6-1	TRBJ1-2	TRBD1	few	CASSDVGQQRFYGYTF	TGTGCCAGCAGTGATGTGGGACAGCAGCGGTTTTATGGCTACACCTTC
TRBV7-9	TRBJ1-4	TRBD1	.	CASSLIGGGEKLFF	TGTGCCAGCAGCTTAATAGGGGGCGGTGAAAAACTGTTTTTT
TRBV6-5	TRBJ2-7	TRBD1	.	CASSYDGTAPYEQYF	TGTGCCAGCAGTTATGACGGGACAGCCCCCTACGAGCAGTACTTC
TRBV7-9	TRBJ1-1	.	.	CASSGGGLFF	TGTGCCAGCAGCGGTGGGGGGCTTTTCTTT
TRBV5-1	TRBJ1-3	.	.	CASRPEKGNTIYF	TGCGCCAGCAGACCAGAAAAGGGAAACACCATATATTTT
TRBV27	TRBJ1-2	.	.	CASSLGRGHGYTF	TGTGCCAGCAGTTTGGGCAGAGGACATGGCTACACCTTC